This TCR beta chain originates from a study of T cell responses to AZD1222 COVID-19 vaccine. Study-wide points: Among the donors, most were white British and more were female, and clonal diversity was possibly underestimated.

Profiled with immunoSEQ multiplex PCR; TCRdb holds only in-frame clones, not every one. The data show tens of thousands of clones, approximately 92% seen once. About this clone: Its antigen is as yet unknown.

From germline, CDR1 is SGHRS and CDR2 YFSETQ. Deletions cut 0 bases from V and 2 bases from J, with 6 bases between. The CDR3 consists of 13 residues. The J gene is TRBJ2-7, the V gene TRBV5-1; D ambiguous. The source of this sequence is an adult in good health. Sequencing used peripheral blood, obtained on day 0 of AZD1222 vaccination. The CDR3 here is CASSLDGTYEQYF. The DNA for the CDR3 is TGCGCCAGCAGCTTGGACGGAACCTACGAGCAGTACTTC.